Listed below are T cell receptor beta chains from one sample, sequenced in a study of T cell repertoires in cytomegalovirus infection. TCRdb recomputed calls from the reads with MiXCR, one row per CDR3 protein. The sample gives 100,000 to 150,000 distinct CDR3 sequences, roughly 9% of which show up once; roughly a tenth is in the top ten. Sequencing input: PBMCs. The receptor set was obtained from a human donor in good health (CMV status not recorded). Some clones in this sample may be carry-over from other donors' samples. CDR3s include the opening cysteine and the closing phenylalanine or tryptophan. The order of the fields is CDR3 protein, CDR3 DNA, clone size, CDR3 length, D gene, V gene, J gene. D genes are given only for firm matches. Not every row has a clone size; where given, it reads once, few, many or a size class.

CASSLGLNTESFF	TGTGCCAGCAGCTTAGGATTGAACACTGAATCTTTCTTT	NA	13	NA	TRBV7-8	TRBJ1-1
CASSFSRGRAGYTF	TGTGCCAGCAGTTTTTCCCGTGGCCGGGCTGGCTACACCTTC	few	14	NA	TRBV28	TRBJ1-2
CASRQQGKGANVLTF	TGTGCCAGCAGGCAACAGGGGAAAGGGGCCAACGTCCTGACTTTC	NA	15	TRBD1	TRBV6-5	TRBJ2-6
CASSANWGSEAFF	TGTGCCAGCAGTGCTAATTGGGGCTCTGAAGCTTTCTTT	few	13	NA	TRBV2	TRBJ1-1
CASSLYAGGDQPQHF	TGTGCCAGCAGTTTGTATGCAGGGGGGGATCAGCCCCAGCATTTT	few	15	TRBD1	TRBV27	TRBJ1-5
CASSLGGRLINEQFF	TGTGCCAGCAGCTTAGGGGGAAGACTGATCAATGAGCAGTTCTTC	few	15	NA	TRBV7-2	TRBJ2-1
CASRRDRGLEKLFF	TGTGCCAGCAGACGGGACAGGGGGTTGGAAAAACTGTTTTTT	many	14	TRBD1	TRBV28	TRBJ1-4
CASSLRVRGSTGELFF	TGTGCCAGCAGCTTAAGGGTTCGGGGTTCCACCGGGGAGCTGTTTTTT	many	16	NA	TRBV7-8	TRBJ2-2
CASRETPGDREQFF	TGTGCCAGCAGGGAAACACCAGGGGACCGTGAGCAGTTCTTC	many	14	NA	TRBV2	TRBJ2-1
CSARKWGGEAYEQYF	TGCAGTGCTAGAAAGTGGGGGGGGGAAGCCTACGAGCAGTACTTC	NA	15	TRBD2	TRBV20-1	TRBJ2-7
CASSLTSDTQYF	TGTGCCAGCAGTTTAACTTCAGATACGCAGTATTTT	many	12	NA	TRBV28	TRBJ2-3
CSARDPAGASTDTQYF	TGCAGTGCTAGAGACCCAGCGGGGGCTAGCACAGATACGCAGTATTTT	many	16	TRBD2	TRBV20-1	TRBJ2-3
CASCLRGLKGTEAFF	TGTGCCAGCTGCCTTCGGGGGCTTAAGGGCACTGAAGCTTTCTTT	many	15	NA	TRBV6-6	TRBJ1-1
CASSFGPVSSGNTIYF	TGTGCCAGCAGTTTTGGCCCAGTGAGTTCTGGAAACACCATATATTTT	many	16	NA	TRBV6-6	TRBJ1-3
CASGRTMDSPLHF	TGTGCCAGCGGAAGAACCATGGATTCACCCCTCCACTTT	few	13	NA	TRBV2	TRBJ1-6
CSASRQGSQPQHF	TGCAGTGCTAGTAGACAGGGAAGCCAGCCCCAGCATTTT	many	13	TRBD1	TRBV20-1	TRBJ1-5
CSALIGGLDTEAFF	TGCAGCGCCCTCATCGGGGGGCTGGACACTGAAGCTTTCTTT	few	14	NA	TRBV29-1	TRBJ1-1
CASGLEGQKNTEAFF	TGTGCTAGTGGCCTGGAGGGACAGAAGAACACTGAAGCTTTCTTT	many	15	TRBD1	TRBV12-5	TRBJ1-1
CASSSIKHLNRGLTYEQYF	TGTGCCAGCAGTTCTATAAAACACCTAAATAGGGGGCTCACCTACGAGCAGTACTTC	many	19	TRBD1	TRBV6-5	TRBJ2-7
CASSLGTGVSYEQYF	TGTGCCAGCAGCTTAGGGACAGGGGTATCCTACGAGCAGTACTTC	many	15	TRBD1	TRBV7-8	TRBJ2-7
CASIPSVPNTEAFF	TGTGCCAGCATTCCCAGCGTACCGAACACTGAAGCTTTCTTT	NA	14	NA	TRBV2	TRBJ1-1
CASSFSDILFF	TGTGCCAGCAGCTTCTCAGATATTCTGTTTTTT	many	11	NA	TRBV28	TRBJ1-4
CSITVLETQYF	TGCAGTATAACGGTTTTGGAGACCCAGTACTTC	few	11	NA	TRBV20-1	TRBJ2-5
CASTRGAANTGELFF	TGTGCCAGCACGAGGGGGGCGGCGAACACCGGGGAGCTGTTTTTT	NA	15	NA	TRBV6-6	TRBJ2-2
CSARGGTSGGLEQFF	TGCAGTGCTAGAGGGGGAACTAGCGGGGGGCTTGAGCAGTTCTTC	few	15	TRBD2	TRBV20-1	TRBJ2-1
CASSQDRLQGTGELFF	TGTGCCAGCAGCCAAGACCGATTACAGGGAACCGGGGAGCTGTTTTTT	many	16	NA	TRBV3-1	TRBJ2-2
CASSETGTYSYEQYF	TGTGCCAGTAGTGAGACCGGGACATACTCCTACGAGCAGTACTTC	few	15	NA	TRBV19	TRBJ2-7
CASSEGGQGNYGYTF	TGTGCCAGCAGTGAAGGGGGACAGGGAAACTATGGCTACACCTTC	many	15	TRBD1	TRBV2	TRBJ1-2
CSARDVGLLQPQHF	TGCAGTGCTAGAGATGTAGGACTTCTTCAGCCCCAGCATTTT	many	14	NA	TRBV20-1	TRBJ1-5
CASSLLSSGGIPEQYF	TGCGCCAGCAGCTTATTATCGTCTGGAGGGATCCCCGAGCAGTACTTC	few	16	NA	TRBV5-1	TRBJ2-7
CASSLASVTVNSNQPQHF	TGTGCCAGCAGCTTAGCCTCAGTGACGGTGAATAGCAATCAGCCCCAGCATTTT	medium-sized	18	NA	TRBV7-8	TRBJ1-5